A single sample is the source of the 21 T cell receptor beta chains below, sequenced in a study of T-cell reconstitution after alpha-beta-depleted transplantation in children. Unique molecular identifiers were built into the TCRbeta library. TCRdb itself ran the PCR reads through MiXCR, one entry per CDR3 protein. The sample has approximately 300,000 distinct CDR3 sequences, around 10% seen once. The sample in question was PBMCs, obtained before TCRalphabeta/CD19-depleted stem cell transplant. Receptors were obtained from a boy in the first two years of life with acute myeloid leukemia, due to receive a stem cell transplant.

In this sample, this clonotype turned up many times. The chain couples TRBV7-6 to TRBJ2-1; 9 nucleotides match TRBD2. The trim removed 0 bases at V and 5 bases at J, leaving 11 bases unmatched. The germline CDR1 and CDR2 sequences are SGHVS and FNYEAQ. The CDR3 is 18 amino acids. The CDR3 DNA reads TGTGCCAGCAGCTTAGCCCTACCGGGACTAGCTAGGGACAATGAGCAGTTCTTC. The encoded protein is CASSLALPGLARDNEQFF.

This clonotype was counted ten times or more. V and J are TRBV28 and TRBJ2-5, with 7 bases aligning to TRBD2. The length of the CDR3 is 13 residues. Trimming took 6 bases from V and 1 from J; bases not matched to a gene: 2. Germline CDR1 is MDHEN and CDR2 is SYDVKM. The CDR3 DNA follows: TGTGCCAGCAGAACGGGGGGCCAAGAGACCCAGTACTTC. Translating it yields CASRTGGQETQYF.

Ten or more counts support this clonotype. The chain uses TRBV29-1 and TRBJ2-7; no clear D. Germline V gene lookup returns CDR1 SQVTM and CDR2 ANQGSEA. The CDR3 length is 12 residues. Trimming took 4 bases from V and 3 from J, leaving 10 bases between them. Written as DNA, the CDR3 is TGCAGCGTTGGACACAGAAACTACGAGCAGTACTTC. Its translation is CSVGHRNYEQYF.

This chain connects TRBV7-9 to TRBJ2-2; D is ambiguous. Germline values: CDR1 SEHNR, CDR2 FQNEAQ (reference sequence). This CDR3 contains 13 residues. Trimming stripped 6 bases from V and 1 base from J, with 6 bases between. The CDR3, as DNA: TGTGCCAGCAGACGACAGAACACCGGGGAGCTGTTTTTT. Translation gives CASRRQNTGELFF.

This clonotype was counted at least ten times. The chain couples TRBV10-3 to TRBJ1-6; 7 bases are a match to TRBD1. The CDR3 spans 12 residues. V gave up 5 bases and J gave up 13 bases; unmatched junction bases: 5. Looked up from germline, CDR1 is ENHRY and CDR2 is SYGVKD. The CDR3 sequence is CAISTGAYPLHF. Here the CDR3 DNA reads TGTGCCATCAGTACAGGGGCCTACCCCCTCCACTTT.

This clonotype came up many times. The genes are TRBV13 and TRBJ2-5, with D perhaps being TRBD1 or TRBD2 (5 bases each). This CDR3 region has 14 residues. Trimming took 2 bases from V and 0 from J, leaving 7 bases between them. Looked up from germline, CDR1 is PRHDT and CDR2 is FYEKMQ (reference sequence). The CDR3 DNA sequence: TGTGCCAGCAGCTTAATGGGGGACCAAGAGACCCAGTACTTC. This codes for CASSLMGDQETQYF.

This clonotype was picked up a small number of times. V gene TRBV7-9 combines with J gene TRBJ2-7; TRBD1 matches 8 bases. The germline gives CDR1 SEHNR, CDR2 FQNEAQ (reference sequence). This CDR3 has 14 residues. The V and J ends lost 1 base and 5 bases, in that order; junction bases with no gene match: 4. Here the CDR3 DNA reads TGTGCCAGCAGCTTAGGGACAGGGTGGCACGAGCAGTACTTC. This encodes CASSLGTGWHEQYF.

The chain links TRBV11-2 to TRBJ2-1, with 13 bases identical to TRBD2. The CDR3 length is 19 residues. The junction had 8 bases not matched to a gene; V was cut back by 3 bases and J by 0 bases. The germline CDR1 and CDR2 sequences are SGHAT and FQNNGV. The CDR3 is CASSLRGLAGVGSYNEQFF. CDR3 DNA sequence: TGTGCCAGCAGCTTGAGAGGACTAGCGGGAGTAGGCTCCTACAATGAGCAGTTCTTC.

This clonotype was recorded many times. J is TRBJ2-1 and V is TRBV4-2, with 13 nucleotides matching TRBD2. The CDR3 has 14 residues. V trimming: 10 bases; J trimming: 5 bases; junction bases outside the gene matches: 5. The germline gives CDR1 LGHNA, CDR2 YNFKEQ. In nucleotides, the CDR3 is TGTGCCACTGGACTAGCGGGAGACCACAATGAGCAGTTCTTC. Its protein is CATGLAGDHNEQFF.

In its sample, this clonotype was seen many times. The chain joins TRBV3-1 to TRBJ2-1; 7 bases agree with TRBD2. The CDR3 runs to 13 residues. V shed 5 bases and J 9 bases; nucleotides not matched to a gene: 7. Germline V gene sequence: CDR1 LGHDT, CDR2 YNNKEL (reference sequence). The CDR3 bases are TGTGCCAGCAGCATCCGACTAGCTGGTGAGCAGTTCTTC. This codes for CASSIRLAGEQFF.

V and J are TRBV6-1 and TRBJ2-1; 8 positions match TRBD2. The ends lost 5 bases at V and 5 bases at J; junction bases unmatched: 8. This CDR3 region has 15 residues. Germline loops: CDR1 MNHNS, CDR2 SASEGT. The CDR3 loop is CASSSVSGKNNEQFF. CDR3 bases: TGTGCCAGCAGTAGTGTTAGCGGGAAGAACAATGAGCAGTTCTTC.

This clonotype was detected a few times. This chain uses TRBV20-1 with TRBJ2-7; D is undetermined. The V gene's germline CDR1 is DFQATT and CDR2 SNEGSKA (reference sequence). The CDR3 spans 14 residues. Trimming removed 0 bases at V and 5 bases at J, with 14 bases between. The CDR3 protein is CSARDGWGSDEQYF. DNA for the CDR3: TGCAGTGCTAGAGATGGGTGGGGTTCCGACGAGCAGTACTTC.

V gene TRBV3-1 combines with J gene TRBJ2-6; the D is unclear. The germline CDR1 and CDR2 sequences are LGHDT and YNNKEL (reference sequence). The CDR3 loop spans 17 amino acids. V dropped 4 bases and J dropped 0 bases, with 13 bases sitting between them. CDR3 sequence: CASSPPTRFSGANVLTF. As DNA, the CDR3 is TGTGCCAGCAGCCCCCCGACAAGGTTCTCTGGGGCCAACGTCCTGACTTTC.

The rearrangement joins TRBV5-1 to TRBJ1-5; possible D gene TRBD1, 6 bases. This CDR3 region has 14 residues. The germline gives CDR1 SGHRS, CDR2 YFSETQ. V was shortened by 2 bases and J by 6 bases, with 12 bases between the two germline ends. This CDR3 reads CASSFRDIVQPQHF. In DNA form, the CDR3 reads TGCGCCAGCAGCTTTCGGGACATCGTTCAGCCCCAGCATTTT.

This clonotype showed up many times. The chain carries TRBV5-1 and TRBJ2-5, with D maybe TRBD1 (6 bases). CDR1 and CDR2 (germline): SGHRS, YFSETQ. There are 14 residues in the CDR3. V was pared by 1 base and J by 4 bases, with 11 bases between. The CDR3 loop is CASSLIGTIETQYF. In DNA, the CDR3 is TGCGCCAGCAGCTTGATCGGGACAATAGAGACCCAGTACTTC. Variable domain in full (rest from reference TRBV5-1 and TRBJ2-5): KAGVTQTPRYLIKTRGQQVTLSCSPISGHRSVSWYQQTPGQGLQFLFEYFSETQRNKGNFPGRFSGRQFSNSRSEMNVSTLELGDSALYLCASSLIGTIETQYFGPGTRLLVL.

This clonotype appeared many times. The genes are TRBV24-1 and TRBJ1-2, with D possibly matching TRBD1 (6 bases). The ends were cut back, 3 bases at V and 8 bases at J, with 9 bases in the middle. The CDR3 covers 12 residues. The germline V gene encodes CDR1 KGHDR and CDR2 SFDVKD. The CDR3 DNA sequence: TGTGCCACCAGTGATCTCAGGGGAGGCTACACCTTC. It codes for CATSDLRGGYTF.

The gene calls are TRBV2 and TRBJ2-3; 12 bases align to TRBD2. The germline V gene has CDR1 SNHLY and CDR2 FYNNEI. With V trimmed by 3 bases and J by 4 bases, 5 bases remained unmatched. This CDR3 has 16 residues. CDR3 sequence: CASSDLTSGSADTQYF. The CDR3 DNA is TGTGCCAGCAGTGATTTGACTAGCGGGAGCGCAGATACGCAGTATTTT.

In its sample, this clonotype was seen many times. This chain links TRBV29-1 with TRBJ2-3; 8 bases line up with TRBD1. J gave up 1 base and V 2 bases, and 5 bases lay outside the gene matches. The CDR3 extends over 15 amino acids. Germline CDR1 reads SQVTM; CDR2 reads ANQGSEA. The CDR3 region is CSVERMDRGTDTQYF. The CDR3 DNA is TGCAGCGTTGAAAGAATGGACAGGGGCACAGATACGCAGTATTTT.

This clonotype was detected many times. This chain connects TRBV18 to TRBJ2-7; D may be TRBD1 (6 bases). V lost 2 bases and J lost 5, with 13 bases in between. The V gene's germline CDR1 is KGHSH and CDR2 LQKENI. The CDR3 extends over 14 amino acids. The CDR3 DNA reads TGTGCCAGCTCACCAGGCCCCGGGACAAACGAGCAGTACTTC. Residues: CASSPGPGTNEQYF.

In its sample, this clonotype was seen many times. The V and J genes are TRBV7-3 and TRBJ1-4, with unresolved D. CDR1 and CDR2 from the germline V gene are SGHTA and FQGTGA. The CDR3 consists of 13 residues. V lost 3 bases and J lost 3, with 5 bases in between. CDR3: CASSFGPNEKLFF. The CDR3 DNA reads TGTGCCAGCAGCTTTGGACCTAATGAAAAACTGTTTTTT.

The J gene is TRBJ1-5, the V gene TRBV10-3; D might be TRBD1 (6 bases). CDR3 size: 14 residues. The ends were cut back, 8 bases at V and 4 bases at J, with 15 bases in the middle. Germline assignment: CDR1 ENHRY and CDR2 SYGVKD. CDR3 bases: TGTGCCATCGGAACAGGGAGATTTAATCAGCCCCAGCATTTT. Encoded protein: CAIGTGRFNQPQHF.